Below, 21 T cell receptor beta chains from the same sample are listed, as sequenced in a study of T cell responses to AZD1222 COVID-19 vaccine. This table comes from immunoSEQ multiplex PCR, and its TCRdb copy is limited to in-frame clones, with some not included. Among 73,000 or so clones, about 78% were seen once, and the ten largest hold 47%. The sequenced sample was peripheral blood, obtained 28 days after the second AZD1222 dose. Receptors were obtained from an adult who received the AZD1222 COVID-19 vaccine.

By share, this clone ranks as medium-sized. The genes are TRBV28 and TRBJ1-4; D remains unclear. This CDR3 spans 10 amino acids. The V end was cut by 10 bases, the J end by 8 bases, with 8 bases between. Per germline, CDR1 MDHEN and CDR2 SYDVKM. DNA of the CDR3: TGTGCCACCAGAAGGGAAAAACTGTTTTTT. Encoded protein: CATRREKLFF.

This rearrangement joins TRBV6-1 to TRBJ1-6; D unresolved. The CDR3 is 14 residues long. The germline V gene has CDR1 MNHNS and CDR2 SASEGT. Trimming removed 3 bases at V and 10 bases at J, with 13 bases between. CDR3 region: CASSDFGPGSPLHF. In DNA form, the CDR3 reads TGTGCCAGCAGTGATTTTGGCCCCGGATCACCCCTCCACTTT.

The chain has TRBV28 and TRBJ1-5; D gene ambiguous. V shed 4 bases and J shed 4 bases, with 14 bases lying between them. Germline-derived CDR1 and CDR2 are MDHEN and SYDVKM. This CDR3 comprises 15 residues. The CDR3, as DNA: TGTGCCAGCAGTTCGAGTGGTAAGGGAAATCAGCCCCAGCATTTT. Translation gives CASSSSGKGNQPQHF.

The genes are TRBV23-1 and TRBJ1-2; D not certain. TRBV23-1 is classed as an ORF, of uncertain function. This CDR3 contains 15 residues. Trimming took 2 bases from V and 6 from J, leaving 16 bases between them. This CDR3 reads CASSQGDPPVDGYTF. The CDR3 bases are TGCGCCAGCAGTCAAGGTGACCCTCCCGTGGATGGCTACACCTTC.

This clone was seen once. The rearrangement joins TRBV28 to TRBJ2-1; 10 nucleotides line up with TRBD2. The CDR3 is made up of 15 amino acids. Germline trimming cut 6 bases from V and 7 bases from J; bases unmatched to any gene: 9. Germline V gene lookup returns CDR1 MDHEN and CDR2 SYDVKM. In nucleotides, the CDR3 is TGTGCCAGCAGGGGGAAAAGGACTAGCGGAAATGAGCAGTTCTTC. This codes for CASRGKRTSGNEQFF.

In its sample, this clone was seen a few times. The chain uses TRBV2 and TRBJ2-2; D is perhaps TRBD1 (5 bases). The CDR3 covers 14 residues. Per the germline V gene, CDR1 is SNHLY and CDR2 is FYNNEI. V lost 3 bases and J 5 bases, leaving 10 bases between the germline ends. The CDR3 nucleotides read TGTGCCAGCAGTGATCATACAGGAACCGGGGAGCTGTTTTTT. This gives the protein CASSDHTGTGELFF.

The genes are TRBV5-8 and TRBJ2-7; D remains unclear. Trimming pared 0 bases from V and 5 bases from J, leaving 9 bases between. Per germline, CDR1 SGHTS and CDR2 YDEGEE. The CDR3 spans 13 residues. CDR3 nucleotide sequence: TGTGCCAGCAGCTTGGGAGATGAGGACGAGCAGTACTTC. Amino acid sequence: CASSLGDEDEQYF.

The gene calls are TRBV2 and TRBJ1-2; no clear D gene. The CDR3 spans 13 residues. V lost 3 bases, J lost 6 bases, and 11 bases lay in between. Germline CDR1 and CDR2: SNHLY and FYNNEI. The CDR3 here is CASSENRWDGYTF. The CDR3 nucleotides read TGTGCCAGCAGTGAGAACCGTTGGGATGGCTACACCTTC.

This clone was picked up one time. CDR3: CASRPDTSAYEQYF. In nucleotides, the CDR3 is TGCGCCAGCAGACCGGACACCTCAGCCTACGAGCAGTACTTC. J is TRBJ2-7 and V is TRBV5-1, with D possibly being TRBD1 (5 bases). From germline, CDR1 is SGHRS and CDR2 YFSETQ. V gave up 5 bases and J gave up 2 bases, with 14 bases separating them. The CDR3 has 14 residues.

This clone appeared a single time. The chain carries TRBV5-6 and TRBJ1-2; D possibly corresponds to TRBD1 (6 bases). Germline assignment: CDR1 SGHDT and CDR2 YYEEEE. The CDR3 contains 13 residues. Trimming stripped 4 bases from V and 8 bases from J, with 15 bases between. In nucleotides, the CDR3 is TGTGCCAGCAGCATACAGGGACTAGGGGGCTACACCTTC. Protein sequence: CASSIQGLGGYTF.

The chain employs TRBV7-9 and TRBJ2-2, with D maybe TRBD1 (5 bases). This CDR3 comprises 18 residues. CDR1 and CDR2 from the germline V gene are SEHNR and FQNEAQ (reference sequence). V lost 5 bases and J lost 0, with 19 bases in between. CDR3 amino acids: CASSQGFWATSNTGELFF. CDR3 nucleotide sequence: TGTGCCAGCAGCCAGGGTTTCTGGGCCACTTCGAACACCGGGGAGCTGTTTTTT. Using reference TRBV7-9 and TRBJ2-2 for the parts outside the CDR3, the full variable domain is DTGVSQNPRHKITKRGQNVTFRCDPISEHNRLYWYRQTLGQGPEFLTYFQNEAQLEKSRLLSDRFSAERPKGSFSTLEIQRTEQGDSAMYLCASSQGFWATSNTGELFFGEGSRLTVL.

The chain carries TRBV7-9 and TRBJ2-1; D not certain. CDR1 and CDR2 from the germline V gene are SEHNR and FQNEAQ (reference sequence). This CDR3 has 14 amino acids. Trimming took off 2 bases at V and 5 bases at J, with 10 bases between the two ends. This CDR3 is CASSLIGIHNEQFF. For the CDR3, the DNA is TGTGCCAGCAGCTTAATCGGTATCCACAATGAGCAGTTCTTC.

The gene calls are TRBV24-1 and TRBJ1-5; D perhaps matches TRBD1 (5 bases). Looked up from germline, CDR1 is KGHDR and CDR2 is SFDVKD. The CDR3 is made up of 13 amino acids. Trimming shortened V by 4 bases and J by 5 bases, and 8 bases separated the two germline ends. CDR3 amino acids: CATSDRDYQPQHF. In nucleotides, the CDR3 is TGTGCCACCAGTGACAGGGACTATCAGCCCCAGCATTTT.

The J gene is TRBJ2-5, the V gene TRBV5-4; D may be TRBD1 (5 bases). The CDR3 has 13 amino acids. Trimming took 2 bases from V and 2 from J, leaving 7 bases between them. Germline CDR1 and CDR2: SGHNT and YYREEE (reference sequence). In DNA, the CDR3 is TGTGCCAGCAGCTTAGGGGATCAAGAGACCCAGTACTTC. Translating gives CASSLGDQETQYF.

This clone was found a few times. This chain connects TRBV3-1 (or the pseudogene TRBV3-2) to TRBJ1-5; 8 bases fit TRBD1. Per germline, CDR1 LGHDT and CDR2 YNNKEL (reference sequence). The ends lost 4 bases at V and 6 bases at J; junction bases unmatched: 5. This CDR3 is built from 14 residues. CDR3 residues: CASSPSDRAQPQHF. The CDR3, as DNA: TGTGCCAGCAGCCCGTCGGACAGGGCTCAGCCCCAGCATTTT.

V usage is TRBV13 and J usage is TRBJ2-7, with 12 bases identical to TRBD2. Germline CDR1 and CDR2: PRHDT and FYEKMQ (reference sequence). This CDR3 is built from 16 residues. The junction had 9 bases not matched to a gene; V was cut back by 5 bases and J by 4 bases. The CDR3 DNA sequence: TGTGCCAGCAGCGCTGCGACTAGCGGGAGCGGATACGAGCAGTACTTC. Translated, it gives CASSAATSGSGYEQYF.

The genes are TRBV21-1 and TRBJ1-2; the table names TRBD1, a call not compared with the DNA. TRBV21-1 has pseudogene status. This CDR3 spans 14 amino acids. The CDR3 sequence is CASTRQGADYGYTF. CDR3 nucleotides: TGTGCCAGCACCAGACAGGGGGCGGACTATGGCTACACCTTC.

The chain employs TRBV6-5 and TRBJ1-3, with D hard to call. Between the trimmed V and J ends, which lost 0 bases and 4 bases, there was a span of 7 bases. The CDR3 runs to 14 residues. Germline V gives CDR1 MNHEY, CDR2 SVGAGI. CDR3 sequence (DNA): TGTGCCAGCAGTTACTCCGGCCGGGGAAACACCATATATTTT. Its translation is CASSYSGRGNTIYF.

The chain links TRBV7-9 to TRBJ2-2; 7 nucleotides align to TRBD2. This CDR3 has 16 residues. Trimming took 2 bases from V and 1 from J; bases not matched to a gene: 4. In germline, CDR1 is SEHNR, CDR2 FQNEAQ (reference sequence). Written as DNA, the CDR3 is TGTGCCAGCAGCTTAAGGGCTAGCGGGAACACCGGGGAGCTGTTTTTT. Amino acids: CASSLRASGNTGELFF.

As concerns this clone: This sample includes further DNA sequences coding for the same CDR3. This chain joins TRBV7-2 and TRBJ2-7; TRBD1 agrees at 7 bases. The V and J ends lost 6 bases and 2 bases, in that order; junction bases with no gene match: 4. CDR3 size: 13 residues. The germline V gene encodes CDR1 SGHTA and CDR2 FQGNSA. This CDR3 is CASSSQGAYEQYF. CDR3 nucleotides: TGTGCCAGCAGTTCCCAGGGGGCCTACGAGCAGTACTTC. Supplemented by reference TRBV7-2 and TRBJ2-7, the full variable domain reads GAGVSQSPSNKVTEKGKDVELRCDPISGHTALYWYRQSLGQGLEFLIYFQGNSAPDKSGLPSDRFSAERTGGSVSTLTIQRTQQEDSAVYLCASSSQGAYEQYFGPGTRLTVT.

This clone has a single count. The gene calls are TRBV19 and TRBJ1-6; 7 positions match TRBD1. The CDR3 spans 15 residues. Trimming cost V 5 bases and J 9 bases; bases outside gene matches: 10. Germline V gives CDR1 LNHDA, CDR2 SQIVND (reference sequence). CDR3 in DNA: TGTGCCAGTAGTGTACAGGGGTTTATCGGTTCACCCCTCCACTTT. Protein: CASSVQGFIGSPLHF. Full variable domain (remainder filled in from reference TRBV19 and TRBJ1-6): DGGITQSPKYLFRKEGQNVTLSCEQNLNHDAMYWYRQDPGQGLRLIYYSQIVNDFQKGDIAEGYSVSREKKESFPLTVTSAQKNPTAFYLCASSVQGFIGSPLHFGNGTRLTVT.